There are a few counts of the clone carrying this T cell receptor beta chain. These data are taken from a study of blood T cell repertoires in COVID-19. The germline V gene has CDR1 SEHNR and CDR2 FQNEAQ (reference sequence). The CDR3 is 15 residues long. With 4 bases clipped from V and 7 bases from J, the junction kept 7 bases outside the gene matches. Repertoires were generated with immunoSEQ multiplex PCR, while TCRdb's copy carries only in-frame clones and drops some. In the table there are some 180,000 clones, 90% of which are singletons. What was sequenced was peripheral blood. The TCR originated in a man in his fifties or sixties with acute or convalescent COVID-19. V is TRBV7-9 and J is TRBJ2-1; 10 bases are a match to TRBD2. CDR3 amino acids: CASSSRRSGRNEQFF. CDR3 in DNA: TGTGCCAGCAGCTCCCGTCGTAGCGGGAGGAATGAGCAGTTCTTC.